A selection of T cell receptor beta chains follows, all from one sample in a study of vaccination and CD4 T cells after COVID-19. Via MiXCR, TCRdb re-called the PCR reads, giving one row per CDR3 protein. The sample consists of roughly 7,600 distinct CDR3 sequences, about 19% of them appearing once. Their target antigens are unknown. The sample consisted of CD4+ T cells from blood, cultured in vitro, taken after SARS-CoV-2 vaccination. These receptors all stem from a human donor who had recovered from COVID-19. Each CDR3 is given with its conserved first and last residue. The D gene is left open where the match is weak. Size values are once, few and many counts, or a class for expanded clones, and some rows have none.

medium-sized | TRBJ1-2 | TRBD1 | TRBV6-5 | CASSYSGQGNYGYTF | TGTGCCAGCAGTTACTCAGGACAGGGTAACTATGGCTACACCTTC
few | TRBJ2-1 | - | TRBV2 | CASRFLGSVGNEQFF | TGTGCCAGCAGGTTTTTAGGTAGCGTGGGCAATGAGCAGTTCTTC
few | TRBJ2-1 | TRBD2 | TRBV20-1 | CSARPGTSGGYEQFF | TGCAGTGCTAGACCTGGGACTAGCGGGGGGTATGAGCAGTTCTTC
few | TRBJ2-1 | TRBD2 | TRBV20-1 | CSALSGGSSNEQFF | TGCAGTGCTCTTAGCGGGGGATCCTCCAATGAGCAGTTCTTC
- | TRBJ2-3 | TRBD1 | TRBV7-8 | CASSIRQGFPDTQYF | TGTGCCAGCAGCATCCGACAGGGTTTCCCAGATACGCAGTATTTT
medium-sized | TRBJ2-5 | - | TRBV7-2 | CASSYQTAGTETQYF | TGTGCCAGCAGCTACCAGACAGCCGGGACGGAGACCCAGTACTTC
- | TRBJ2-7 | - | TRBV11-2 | CASSLGLLSYEQYF | TGTGCCAGCAGCTTAGGGTTACTCTCCTACGAGCAGTACTTC
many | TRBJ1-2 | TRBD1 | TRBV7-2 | CASSFYQGGGYGYTF | TGTGCCAGCAGCTTTTATCAGGGGGGCGGCTATGGCTACACCTTC
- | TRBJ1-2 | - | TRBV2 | CASSGTGRTYGYTF | TGTGCCAGCAGTGGAACAGGGAGGACCTATGGCTACACCTTC
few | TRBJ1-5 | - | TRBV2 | CASRRDSNQPQHF | TGTGCCAGCAGACGGGATAGCAATCAGCCCCAGCATTTT
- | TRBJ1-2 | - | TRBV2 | CATDGGYGYTF | TGTGCCACAGATGGGGGGTATGGCTACACCTTC
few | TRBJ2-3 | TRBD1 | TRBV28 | CASSLPGTVGDTDTQYF | TGTGCCAGCAGTTTGCCCGGGACAGTAGGGGACACAGATACGCAGTATTTT
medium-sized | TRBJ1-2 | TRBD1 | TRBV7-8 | CASSQAGGDRGLHYGYTF | TGTGCCAGCAGCCAGGCTGGGGGGGACAGGGGACTCCATTATGGCTACACCTTC
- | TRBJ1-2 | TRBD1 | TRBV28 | CASRGQGGNYGYTF | TGTGCCAGCAGGGGACAGGGTGGCAACTATGGCTACACCTTC
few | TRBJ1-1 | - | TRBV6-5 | CASSYGSNTEAFF | TGTGCCAGCAGTTACGGTTCGAACACTGAAGCTTTCTTT
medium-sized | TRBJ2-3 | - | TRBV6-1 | CASTTAFGTDTQYF | TGTGCCAGCACTACAGCCTTTGGGACAGATACGCAGTATTTT